Following are 27 T cell receptor beta chains from one sample sequenced in a study of cytomegalovirus exposure and HLA in healthy donors. Profiled with immunoSEQ multiplex PCR; TCRdb holds only in-frame clones, not every one. The table shows approximately 60,000 clones, with 95% occurring only once. The specimen sequenced was PBMCs. The receptors were sampled from a woman younger than 35 in good health and CMV-seropositive.

This CDR3 is CASSLAAGWSEGRNEQFF. As DNA, the CDR3 is TGCGCCAGCAGCTTGGCTGCAGGTTGGTCCGAGGGTCGGAATGAGCAGTTCTTC. J is TRBJ2-1 and V is TRBV5-1, with a tentative D call TRBD2 (5 bases). Germline CDR1 reads SGHRS; CDR2 reads YFSETQ. The V end was cut by 0 bases, the J end by 7 bases, with 23 bases between. This CDR3 has 18 residues.

The rearrangement links TRBV10-3 to TRBJ2-3, with 11 bases matching TRBD2. CDR3 length: 18 amino acids. V lost 7 bases, J lost 2 bases, and 14 bases stayed unmatched. CDR1 is ENHRY, CDR2 SYGVKD, per germline. The CDR3 DNA follows: TGTGCCATCAATTCCGGGACTAGCGGTCCCTACTACACAGATACGCAGTATTTT. Its protein is CAINSGTSGPYYTDTQYF.

V is TRBV9 and J is TRBJ2-5; D might be TRBD1 (6 bases). The end of the DNA aligns better with TRBJ2-7, so the J call may be wrong. Germline-derived CDR1 and CDR2 are SGDLS and YYNGEE. The CDR3 sequence is 14 residues long. The CDR3 reads CASSETGLSYEQYF. CDR3 DNA: TGTGCCAGCAGCGAGACAGGCCTGTCCTACGAGCAGTACTTC.

V and J are TRBV10-2 and TRBJ1-1, with D hard to call. Germline loops: CDR1 WSHSY, CDR2 SAAADI. This CDR3 contains 11 residues. V dropped 7 bases and J dropped 2 bases, with 5 bases sitting between them. CDR3 amino acids: CASIGNTEAFF. The CDR3 DNA follows: TGCGCCAGCATCGGTAACACTGAAGCTTTCTTT.

This chain connects TRBV7-2 to TRBJ2-2, with 9 bases that match TRBD2. The trim removed 5 bases at V and 5 bases at J, leaving 6 bases unmatched. The CDR3 loop spans 15 amino acids. Germline V CDR1 and CDR2: SGHTA, FQGNSA. The CDR3 is CASSQRGAITGELFF. As DNA, the CDR3 is TGTGCCAGCAGCCAGCGGGGGGCCATAACCGGGGAGCTGTTTTTT.

This clone has just one count. This chain joins TRBV6-5 and TRBJ1-6, with D perhaps matching TRBD1 (5 bases). This CDR3 is built from 14 residues. The ends were cut back, 2 bases at V and 8 bases at J, with 10 bases in the middle. Looked up from germline, CDR1 is MNHEY and CDR2 is SVGAGI. CDR3 in DNA: TGTGCCAGCAGTTACAGGGGCGGTGATTCACCCCTCCACTTT. This codes for CASSYRGGDSPLHF.

The chain links TRBV9 to TRBJ2-7; D may be TRBD2 (7 bases). Germline V gene lookup returns CDR1 SGDLS and CDR2 YYNGEE. V lost 4 bases, J lost 6 bases, and 14 bases lay in between. The CDR3 covers 13 residues. In DNA, the CDR3 is TGTGCCAGCAGCAGCACGGGGGGCAGCGAGCAGTACTTC. This encodes CASSSTGGSEQYF.

In DNA, the CDR3 is TGTGCCTGGAGTGCAGGAGGGAGGCGCGGCTACACCTTC. As protein: CAWSAGGRRGYTF. This rearrangement joins TRBV30 to TRBJ1-2; the D is unclear. In germline, CDR1 is GTSNPN, CDR2 SVGIG (reference sequence). CDR3 size: 13 residues. Trimming took 1 base from V and 8 from J, leaving 14 bases between them.

V usage is TRBV7-9 and J usage is TRBJ1-1; D remains ambiguous. The CDR3 length is 12 residues. Trimming stripped 3 bases from V and 2 bases from J, with 4 bases between. Looked up from germline, CDR1 is SEHNR and CDR2 is FQNEAQ (reference sequence). The CDR3 bases are TGTGCCAGCAGCTTCCAAAACACTGAAGCTTTCTTT. It encodes CASSFQNTEAFF.

This clone was observed a single time. The chain combines TRBV2 with TRBJ1-2; TRBD1 is a possible D gene (5 bases). V was trimmed by 2 bases and J by 2 bases, leaving 9 bases between them. The CDR3 consists of 14 residues. CDR1 and CDR2 (germline): SNHLY, FYNNEI. The CDR3 reads CASSELSGNYGYTF. The CDR3 nucleotides read TGTGCCAGCAGTGAACTGTCAGGGAACTATGGCTACACCTTC.

The J gene is TRBJ2-1, the V gene TRBV14; 8 bases line up with TRBD2. This CDR3 comprises 20 residues. The V gene's germline CDR1 is SGHDN and CDR2 FVKESK. V was clipped by 2 bases and J by 4 bases; unmatched bases: 19. CDR3 bases: TGTGCCAGCAGCCAAAGCGATGGGATATACGGGGGGGCTTCTTACAATGAGCAGTTCTTC. It encodes CASSQSDGIYGGASYNEQFF.

V is TRBV6-5 and J is TRBJ1-2, with a possible D match to TRBD1 (6 bases). Trimming pared 6 bases from V and 3 bases from J, leaving 17 bases between. In germline, CDR1 is MNHEY, CDR2 SVGAGI. The CDR3 sequence is 15 residues long. The CDR3 here is CASRSTGFPHYGYTF. DNA of the CDR3: TGTGCCAGCAGGTCAACAGGGTTCCCCCACTATGGCTACACCTTC.

This clone appeared a few times. The chain employs TRBV4-1 and TRBJ1-2; 9 positions agree with TRBD1. CDR1 MGHRA and CDR2 YSYEKL come from the germline V gene. This CDR3 comprises 15 residues. V shed 3 bases, J shed 7 bases, and the junction held 9 bases outside the gene matches. CDR3 loop: CASSHGQGRPLGYTF. CDR3 nucleotides: TGCGCCAGCAGCCACGGACAGGGGAGGCCCCTTGGCTACACCTTC.

This chain connects TRBV7-9 to TRBJ2-3, with 9 bases aligning to TRBD1. The CDR3 is 17 amino acids. V lost 2 bases to trimming and J lost 0 bases; unmatched junction nucleotides: 6. Germline CDR1 SEHNR, CDR2 FQNEAQ (reference sequence). The CDR3 sequence: CASSLPRTGVSTDTQYF. CDR3 coding DNA: TGTGCCAGCAGCTTACCCCGGACAGGGGTAAGCACAGATACGCAGTATTTT.

The chain joins TRBV7-9 to TRBJ2-3, with D tentatively TRBD1 (6 bases). V gave up 5 bases and J gave up 5 bases, with 11 bases separating them. This CDR3 spans 13 amino acids. From germline, CDR1 is SEHNR and CDR2 FQNEAQ (reference sequence). Written as DNA, the CDR3 is TGTGCCAGCAGCACTATCAGGGGAGATACGCAGTATTTT. Amino acids: CASSTIRGDTQYF. The full variable domain, in which reference TRBV7-9 and TRBJ2-3 provide the parts outside the CDR3, is DTGVSQNPRHKITKRGQNVTFRCDPISEHNRLYWYRQTLGQGPEFLTYFQNEAQLEKSRLLSDRFSAERPKGSFSTLEIQRTEQGDSAMYLCASSTIRGDTQYFGPGTRLTVL.

This clone appeared once. The rearrangement links TRBV4-3 to TRBJ2-7, with 8 bases that match TRBD1. CDR1 is LGHNA, CDR2 YSLEER, per germline. The ends lost 4 bases at V and 4 bases at J; junction bases unmatched: 9. The CDR3 loop spans 15 amino acids. DNA for the CDR3: TGCGCCAGCAGCCGAGATACAGGGGGTCCGTACGAGCAGTACTTC. Protein product: CASSRDTGGPYEQYF.

V and J are TRBV6-1 and TRBJ2-7; the D gene is possibly TRBD2 (5 bases). The CDR3 runs to 14 residues. V dropped 6 bases and J dropped 4 bases, with 16 bases sitting between them. The germline gives CDR1 MNHNS, CDR2 SASEGT. The CDR3 protein is CASRTAVPSYEQYF. For the CDR3, the DNA is TGTGCCAGCAGAACAGCGGTCCCCTCGTACGAGCAGTACTTC.

V gene TRBV9 combines with J gene TRBJ2-5, with D unresolved. V was trimmed by 0 bases and J by 5 bases, leaving 11 bases between them. The CDR3 is 14 residues long. Germline lookup yields CDR1 SGDLS and CDR2 YYNGEE. The CDR3 here is CASSVESPSETQYF. The CDR3 nucleotides read TGTGCCAGCAGCGTAGAAAGCCCGTCGGAGACCCAGTACTTC. The whole variable domain, remainder taken from reference TRBV9 and TRBJ2-5, is DSGVTQTPKHLITATGQRVTLRCSPRSGDLSVYWYQQSLDQGLQFLIQYYNGEERAKGNILERFSAQQFPDLHSELNLSSLELGDSALYFCASSVESPSETQYFGPGTRLLVL.

The chain carries TRBV2 and TRBJ2-5; TRBD1 might be the D (8 bases). CDR1 is SNHLY and CDR2 is FYNNEI in the germline V gene. Trimming left V 7 bases short and J 2 bases short, with 14 bases between. The CDR3 is made up of 14 amino acids. In nucleotides, the CDR3 is TGTGCCAGCACCACAGGGGGGGGGCAAGAGACCCAGTACTTC. The encoded protein is CASTTGGGQETQYF.

In DNA form, the CDR3 reads TGTGCCAGCAGCCAAAAGACTAGCGGGAGACCAGATACGCAGTATTTT. Protein: CASSQKTSGRPDTQYF. The J gene is TRBJ2-3, the V gene TRBV27; 12 bases agree with TRBD2. With 6 bases clipped from V and 4 bases from J, the junction kept 8 bases outside the gene matches. CDR3 length: 16 residues. The V gene's germline CDR1 is MNHEY and CDR2 SMNVEV (reference sequence).

This clone was observed a few times. The chain links TRBV7-3 to TRBJ1-2; weak D call: TRBD1 (6 bases). The CDR3 has 13 residues. Trimming pared 8 bases from V and 0 bases from J, leaving 10 bases between. CDR1 and CDR2 from the germline V gene are SGHTA and FQGTGA. Written as DNA, the CDR3 is TGTGCCAGCGGCAGGGGAGCTAACTATGGCTACACCTTC. It is translated as CASGRGANYGYTF.

V is TRBV13 and J is TRBJ2-3; 10 bases align to TRBD2. With 1 base clipped from V and 1 base from J, the junction kept 11 bases outside the gene matches. This CDR3 has 19 residues. Looked up from germline, CDR1 is PRHDT and CDR2 is FYEKMQ (reference sequence). CDR3 loop: CASSLEAERGTSGTDTQYF. The CDR3 DNA reads as TGTGCCAGCAGCTTAGAGGCGGAAAGAGGGACTAGCGGCACAGATACGCAGTATTTT.

This sequence joins TRBV5-1 and TRBJ1-6; D is perhaps TRBD1 (6 bases). The CDR3 extends over 16 amino acids. V lost 0 bases and J lost 7, with 14 bases in between. CDR1 is SGHRS and CDR2 is YFSETQ in the germline V gene. CDR3 coding DNA: TGCGCCAGCAGCTTGGCCGGCAGGGGCGGCAATTCACCCCTCCACTTT. It translates to CASSLAGRGGNSPLHF.

The J gene is TRBJ2-5, the V gene TRBV2; 8 positions match TRBD2. The CDR3 spans 16 residues. The germline gives CDR1 SNHLY, CDR2 FYNNEI. The junction had 6 bases not matched to a gene; V was cut back by 3 bases and J by 0 bases. The CDR3 spells CASSDASGPYQETQYF. As DNA, the CDR3 is TGTGCCAGCAGTGATGCTAGCGGGCCGTACCAAGAGACCCAGTACTTC.

The chain carries TRBV7-8 and TRBJ1-5; unclear D gene. Per the germline V gene, CDR1 is SGHVS and CDR2 is FQNEAQ. V lost 3 bases, J lost 3 bases, and 12 bases lay in between. This CDR3 has 15 residues. DNA for the CDR3: TGTGCCAGCAGCTTGGCTGCGGGTTACAATCAGCCCCAGCATTTT. Protein: CASSLAAGYNQPQHF.

This chain joins TRBV19 and TRBJ2-7, with D possibly being TRBD2 (6 bases). Germline V CDR1 and CDR2: LNHDA, SQIVND (reference sequence). Between the trimmed V and J ends, which lost 5 bases and 6 bases, there was a span of 20 bases. There are 15 residues in the CDR3. This CDR3 reads CASSPLATDGGEQYF. DNA of the CDR3: TGTGCCAGTAGTCCGCTAGCGACGGACGGGGGCGAGCAGTACTTC.

The chain recombines TRBV4-1 with TRBJ1-5, with D possibly being TRBD1 (5 bases). The CDR3 loop spans 15 amino acids. The germline V gene has CDR1 MGHRA and CDR2 YSYEKL. V gave up 3 bases and J gave up 3 bases, with 12 bases separating them. CDR3 amino acids: CASSQQSGNNQPQHF. For the CDR3, the DNA is TGCGCCAGCAGCCAGCAATCAGGGAACAATCAGCCCCAGCATTTT.